This T cell receptor (beta chain) was captured by sequencing in a study of CD8 T cells in ankylosing spondylitis. TCRdb re-called the 5' RACE reads with MiXCR, one entry per CDR3 protein. The table lists about 250,000 distinct CDR3 sequences, about 10% of them singletons. This clonotype has a count of ten or more. The specimen was blood, either unsorted or a sorted T cell fraction (not recorded which). This clonotype originated in a male donor with ankylosing spondylitis or in good health (not recorded which).

CDR3 nucleotide sequence: TGTGCCAGCAGCTTCTCCGGGACTAGTCATTACGAGCAGTACTTC. It encodes CASSFSGTSHYEQYF. The J gene is TRBJ2-7, the V gene TRBV9, with 8 bases that match TRBD2. This CDR3 has 15 amino acids. Germline CDR1 and CDR2: SGDLS and YYNGEE. V shed 4 bases, J shed 4 bases, and the junction held 10 bases outside the gene matches.